This TCR beta chain derives from a study of OX40 agonist ivuxolimab in advanced cancers. The wider study: The study reported partial responses in three patients: one hepatocellular carcinoma, two cutaneous melanoma.

Produced via immunoSEQ multiplex PCR; TCRdb's table is partial and in-frame only. The profile shows approximately 20,000 clones, over 70% of them singletons. The specimen comprised CD4+ or CD8+ T cells sorted from blood, sampled in a trial of the OX40 agonist ivuxolimab. The clonotype was recovered from an adult with an advanced solid tumor such as melanoma, head and neck, liver or kidney cancer.

In nucleotides, the CDR3 is TGTGCCAGCAGCAAAATGGGCTCACTAGCCAAAAACATTCAGTACTTC. Translated: CASSKMGSLAKNIQYF. The rearrangement links TRBV6-6 to TRBJ2-4; no clear D. The CDR3 totals 16 residues. Germline V gene sequence: CDR1 MNHNY, CDR2 SVGAGI (reference sequence). Trimming removed 6 bases at V and 0 bases at J, with 15 bases between.